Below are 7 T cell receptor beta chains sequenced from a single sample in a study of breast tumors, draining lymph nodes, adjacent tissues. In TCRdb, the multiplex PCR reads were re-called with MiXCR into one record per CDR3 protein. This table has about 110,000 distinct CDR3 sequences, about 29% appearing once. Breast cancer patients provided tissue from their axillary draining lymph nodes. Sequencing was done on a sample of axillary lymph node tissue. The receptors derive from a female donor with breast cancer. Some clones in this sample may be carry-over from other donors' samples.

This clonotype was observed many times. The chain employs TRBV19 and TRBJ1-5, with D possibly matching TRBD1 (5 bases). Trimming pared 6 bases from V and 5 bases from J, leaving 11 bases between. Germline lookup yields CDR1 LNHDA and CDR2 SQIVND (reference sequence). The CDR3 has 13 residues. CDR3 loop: CASRPGVYQPQHF. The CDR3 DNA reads TGTGCCAGTAGACCGGGGGTGTATCAGCCCCAGCATTTT.

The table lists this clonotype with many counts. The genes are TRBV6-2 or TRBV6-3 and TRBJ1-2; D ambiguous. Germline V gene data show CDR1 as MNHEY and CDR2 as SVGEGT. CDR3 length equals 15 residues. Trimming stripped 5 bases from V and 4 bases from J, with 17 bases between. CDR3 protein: CASSHRGYSSYGYTF. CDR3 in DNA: TGTGCCAGCAGTCACCGGGGATACTCGTCCTATGGCTACACCTTC.

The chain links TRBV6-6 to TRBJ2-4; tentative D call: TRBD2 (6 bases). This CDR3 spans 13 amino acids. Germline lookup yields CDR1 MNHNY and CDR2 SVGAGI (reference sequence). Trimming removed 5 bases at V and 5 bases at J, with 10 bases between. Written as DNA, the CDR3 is TGTGCCAGCAGTCACGGGGAGGAAAACATTCAGTACTTC. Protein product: CASSHGEENIQYF.

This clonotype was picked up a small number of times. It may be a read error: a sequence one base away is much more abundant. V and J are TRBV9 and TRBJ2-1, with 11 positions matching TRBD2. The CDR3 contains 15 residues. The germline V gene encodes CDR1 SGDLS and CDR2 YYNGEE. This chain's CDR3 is CASSEGTSGNNEPFF. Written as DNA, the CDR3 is TGTGCCAGCAGCGAAGGGACTAGCGGTAACAATGAGCCGTTCTTC.

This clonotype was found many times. The CDR3 reads CASSPNRRLAGGVETQYF. Here the CDR3 DNA reads TGTGCCAGCAGCCCGAACCGAAGACTAGCGGGAGGAGTAGAGACCCAGTACTTC. This chain uses TRBV3-1 with TRBJ2-5, with 13 bases fitting TRBD2. After removal of 4 bases from V and 4 bases from J, the junction contained 12 bases not matched to a gene. CDR1 LGHDT and CDR2 YNNKEL come from the germline V gene (reference sequence). This CDR3 is 18 amino acids long.

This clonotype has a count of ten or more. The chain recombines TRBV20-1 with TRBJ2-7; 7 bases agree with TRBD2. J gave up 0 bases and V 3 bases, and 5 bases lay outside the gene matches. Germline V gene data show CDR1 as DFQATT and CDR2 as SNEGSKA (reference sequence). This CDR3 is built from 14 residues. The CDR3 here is CSARALAFSYEQYF. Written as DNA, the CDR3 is TGCAGTGCTAGGGCACTAGCGTTCTCCTACGAGCAGTACTTC.

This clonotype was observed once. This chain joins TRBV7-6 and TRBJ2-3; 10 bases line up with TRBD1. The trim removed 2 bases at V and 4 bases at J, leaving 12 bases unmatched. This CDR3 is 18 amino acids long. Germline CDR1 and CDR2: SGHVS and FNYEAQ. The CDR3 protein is CASSLFPPGTGEADTQYF. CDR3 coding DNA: TGTGCCAGCAGCTTATTTCCTCCCGGGACAGGGGAGGCAGATACGCAGTATTTT. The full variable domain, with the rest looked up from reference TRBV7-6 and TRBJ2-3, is GAGVSQSPRYKVTKRGQDVALRCDPISGHVSLYWYRQALGQGPEFLTYFNYEAQQDKSGLPNDRFSAERPEGSISTLTIQRTEQRDSAMYRCASSLFPPGTGEADTQYFGPGTRLTVL.